This T cell receptor beta chain was obtained from a study of shared clonotypes between healthy human individuals. The repertoire was sequenced with immunoSEQ multiplex PCR; TCRdb's copy has only in-frame clones and lacks some. Here the sample spans approximately 2.3 million clones, over 90% being singletons. V lost 4 bases to trimming and J lost 0 bases, with 6 bases between them. Germline V CDR1 and CDR2: SEHNR, FQNEAQ (reference sequence). The length of the CDR3 is 13 residues. The sequence derives from a man aged 18 to 30 in good health. Some clones in this sample may be carry-over from other donors' samples. The sequenced material came from naive CD4+ T cells from PBMCs. Subset described: CD45RA+ positively selected. V usage is TRBV7-9 and J usage is TRBJ1-1, with D maybe TRBD1 (5 bases). CDR3 coding DNA: TGTGCCAGCAGCTCAGGGATGAACACTGAAGCTTTCTTT. This codes for CASSSGMNTEAFF.